This TCR beta chain was found in a study of T cells in Graves' hyperthyroidism and ophthalmopathy. This clonotype was recorded a few times. Amplification of TCR beta CDR3 regions was performed using RNA transcripts as template. With the HTBI primer set, the TCR CDR3 went through a first round of RT-PCR. TCRdb redid the calling of the multiplex PCR reads with MiXCR, one entry per CDR3 protein. This sample has about 560,000 distinct CDR3 sequences, with around 13% found just once. Patients were excluded for uncontrolled infection, other autoimmune disease, pregnancy or lactation. Trimming removed 7 bases from V and 4 bases from J, with 7 bases in between. This CDR3 is built from 10 residues. CDR1 GTSNPN and CDR2 SVGIG come from the germline V gene (reference sequence).

The clonotype originates from a woman aged 40 to 50 with Graves' hyperthyroidism. The V and J genes are TRBV30 and TRBJ1-2; D gene ambiguous. Material for sequencing was blood. DNA for the CDR3: TGTGCCTTATCCCGCTATGGCTACACCTTC. Translation gives CALSRYGYTF.